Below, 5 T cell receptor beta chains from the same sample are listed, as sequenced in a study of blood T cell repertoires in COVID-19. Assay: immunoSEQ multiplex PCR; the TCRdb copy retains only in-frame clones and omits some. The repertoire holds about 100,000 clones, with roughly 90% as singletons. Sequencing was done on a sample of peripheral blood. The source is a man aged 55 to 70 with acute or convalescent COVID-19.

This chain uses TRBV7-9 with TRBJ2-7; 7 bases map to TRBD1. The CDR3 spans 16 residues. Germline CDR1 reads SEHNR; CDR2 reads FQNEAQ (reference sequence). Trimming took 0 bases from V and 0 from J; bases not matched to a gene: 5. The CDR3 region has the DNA TGTGCCAGCAGCTTAGCGGGACGACAGGGCTCCTACGAGCAGTACTTC. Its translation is CASSLAGRQGSYEQYF.

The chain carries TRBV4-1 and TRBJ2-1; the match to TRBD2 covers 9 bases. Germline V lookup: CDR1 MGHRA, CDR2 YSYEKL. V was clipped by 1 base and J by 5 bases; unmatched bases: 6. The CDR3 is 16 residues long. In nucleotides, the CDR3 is TGCGCCAGCAGCCAAGTACGAGCGGGAGGCCACAATGAGCAGTTCTTC. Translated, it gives CASSQVRAGGHNEQFF.

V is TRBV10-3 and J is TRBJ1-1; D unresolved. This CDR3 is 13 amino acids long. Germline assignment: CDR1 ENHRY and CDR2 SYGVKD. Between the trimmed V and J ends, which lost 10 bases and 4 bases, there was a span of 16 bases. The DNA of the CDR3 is TGTGCCACCACGCGTGAGTTTGGCACTGAAGCTTTCTTT. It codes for CATTREFGTEAFF.

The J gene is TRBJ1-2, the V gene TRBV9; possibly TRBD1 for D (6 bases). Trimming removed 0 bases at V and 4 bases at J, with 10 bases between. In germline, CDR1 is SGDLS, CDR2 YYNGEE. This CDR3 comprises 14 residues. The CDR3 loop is CASSVDPGAYGYTF. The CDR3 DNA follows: TGTGCCAGCAGCGTAGACCCAGGGGCCTATGGCTACACCTTC.

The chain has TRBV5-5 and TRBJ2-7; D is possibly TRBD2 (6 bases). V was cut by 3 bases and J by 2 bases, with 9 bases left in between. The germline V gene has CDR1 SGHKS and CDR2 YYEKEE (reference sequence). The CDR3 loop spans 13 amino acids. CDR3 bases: TGTGCCAGCAGCTGGGGGGTGGCCTACGAGCAGTACTTC. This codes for CASSWGVAYEQYF.